These 3 T cell receptor beta chains came from one sample sequenced in a study of cytomegalovirus exposure and HLA in healthy donors. Use of 60 Vbeta and 13 Jbeta primers characterized the PCR. Measured with immunoSEQ multiplex PCR; TCRdb has only the in-frame clones, and not every one. This sample carries approximately 150,000 clones, around 80% of them seen once, and the ten largest clones take approximately 1.5%. Source material: PBMCs. The receptors here all came from a man aged 35-49 years in good health and CMV-seronegative.

For the CDR3, the DNA is TGTGCCAGCAGTCGGGACAGCATGAACACTGAAGCTTTCTTT. Translating gives CASSRDSMNTEAFF. The chain is built from TRBV28 and TRBJ1-1; 7 nucleotides match TRBD1. There are 14 residues in the CDR3. Germline loops: CDR1 MDHEN, CDR2 SYDVKM. The junction had 3 bases not matched to a gene; V was cut back by 5 bases and J by 0 bases.

V usage is TRBV18 and J usage is TRBJ1-5, with D possibly being TRBD1 (5 bases). CDR1 is KGHSH, CDR2 LQKENI, per germline. Deletions cut 3 bases from V and 0 bases from J, with 12 bases between. The CDR3 is 16 residues long. The CDR3 is CASSPYQGDSNQPQHF. The CDR3 region has the DNA TGTGCCAGCTCACCCTACCAGGGTGATAGCAATCAGCCCCAGCATTTT.

The J gene is TRBJ2-6, the V gene TRBV6-1; D remains ambiguous. The germline V gene has CDR1 MNHNS and CDR2 SASEGT. V was shortened by 3 bases and J by 1 base, with 7 bases between the two germline ends. This CDR3 is built from 15 residues. CDR3 sequence reads: CASSDDGSGANVLTF. CDR3 coding DNA: TGTGCCAGCAGTGACGACGGGTCTGGGGCCAACGTCCTGACTTTC.